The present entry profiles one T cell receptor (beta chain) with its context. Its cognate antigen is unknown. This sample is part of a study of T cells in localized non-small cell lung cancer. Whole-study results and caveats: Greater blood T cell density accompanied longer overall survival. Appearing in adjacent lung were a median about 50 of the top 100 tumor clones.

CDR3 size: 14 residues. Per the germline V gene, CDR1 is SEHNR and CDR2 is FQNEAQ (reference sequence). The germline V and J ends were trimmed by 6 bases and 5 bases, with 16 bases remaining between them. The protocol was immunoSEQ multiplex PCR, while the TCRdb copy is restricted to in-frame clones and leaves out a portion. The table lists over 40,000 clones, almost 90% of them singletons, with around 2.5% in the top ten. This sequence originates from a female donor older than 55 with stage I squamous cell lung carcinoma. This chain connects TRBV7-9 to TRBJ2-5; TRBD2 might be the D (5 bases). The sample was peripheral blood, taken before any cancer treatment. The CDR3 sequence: CASSRGLVGETQYF. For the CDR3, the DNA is TGTGCCAGCAGTCGTGGACTCGTCGGGGAGACCCAGTACTTC.